This TCR beta chain was captured in a study of blood T cell repertoires in COVID-19. The overall study: The United States, Italy and Spain supplied acute and convalescent COVID-19 samples. Sources were T cells, B-cell-depleted T cells, or PBMCs; the material itself was cDNA or gDNA.

This table comes from immunoSEQ multiplex PCR, and its TCRdb copy is limited to in-frame clones, with some not included. In the table there are around 250,000 clones, about 89% of which are singletons. V lost 3 bases and J lost 3, with 21 bases in between. The CDR3 consists of 17 residues. The germline CDR1 and CDR2 sequences are SGDLS and YYNGEE. The TCR comes from a woman in her fifties or sixties who had recovered from COVID-19. The sequencing sample was made of peripheral blood. The rearrangement joins TRBV9 to TRBJ1-2, with D possibly matching TRBD1 (6 bases). As DNA, the CDR3 is TGTGCCAGCAGCGGTAGAATAGGGGGAGGGGATCACTATGGCTACACCTTC. Translating gives CASSGRIGGGDHYGYTF.